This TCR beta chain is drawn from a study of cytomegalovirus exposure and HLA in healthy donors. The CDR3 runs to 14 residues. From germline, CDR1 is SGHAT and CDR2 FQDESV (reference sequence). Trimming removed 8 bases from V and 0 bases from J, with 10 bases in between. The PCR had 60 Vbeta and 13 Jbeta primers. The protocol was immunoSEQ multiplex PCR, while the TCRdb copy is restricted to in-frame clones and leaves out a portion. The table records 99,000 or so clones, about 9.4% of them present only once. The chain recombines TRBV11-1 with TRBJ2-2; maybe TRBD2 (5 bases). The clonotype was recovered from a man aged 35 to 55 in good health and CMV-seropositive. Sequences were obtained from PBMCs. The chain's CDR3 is CASGSGANTGELFF. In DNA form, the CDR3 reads TGTGCCAGCGGGAGTGGTGCGAACACCGGGGAGCTGTTTTTT. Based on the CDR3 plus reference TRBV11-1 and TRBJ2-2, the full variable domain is EAEVAQSPRYKITEKSQAVAFWCDPISGHATLYWYRQILGQGPELLVQFQDESVVDDSQLPKDRFSAERLKGVDSTLKIQPAELGDSAMYLCASGSGANTGELFFGEGSRLTVL.